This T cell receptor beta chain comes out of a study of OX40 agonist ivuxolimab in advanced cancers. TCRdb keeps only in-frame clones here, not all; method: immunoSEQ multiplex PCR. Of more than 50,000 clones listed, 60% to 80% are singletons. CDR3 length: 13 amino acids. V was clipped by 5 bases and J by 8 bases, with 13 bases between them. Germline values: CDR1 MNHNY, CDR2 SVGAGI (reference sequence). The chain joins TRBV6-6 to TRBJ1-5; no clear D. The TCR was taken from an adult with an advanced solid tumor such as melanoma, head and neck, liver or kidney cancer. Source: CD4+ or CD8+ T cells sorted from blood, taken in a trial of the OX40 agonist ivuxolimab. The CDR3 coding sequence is TGTGCCAGCAGTCGGACGAAAGAGGAGCCCCAGCATTTT. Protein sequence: CASSRTKEEPQHF.